This T cell receptor (beta chain) came from a study of blood T cell repertoires in COVID-19. Background on the study: Some COVID-19 samples were acute and others convalescent; all came from the United States, Italy and Spain. T cells, B-cell-depleted T cells, or PBMCs provided the cDNA or gDNA that served as material.

Study processing details: Amplification of reference gene primers provided the estimated nucleated cell counts. Sequenced by immunoSEQ multiplex PCR; TCRdb stores in-frame clones only, minus some. For V, J and clone size, that table is used; D and trimming come from the DNA. The data contain under 150,000 clones, 65% to 80% of them seen just once; the ten biggest clones take up around 14%. The source is a man aged 80 or over with acute or convalescent COVID-19. Sequenced material: peripheral blood.

CDR3 sequence reads: CASSLSPTGNYGYTF. In nucleotides, the CDR3 is TGTGCCAGCAGCTTAAGTCCGACAGGAAACTATGGCTACACCTTC. V and J are TRBV7-3 and TRBJ1-2; TRBD1 might be the D (6 bases). Trimming pared 1 base from V and 2 bases from J, leaving 11 bases between. CDR1 is SGHTA, CDR2 FQGTGA, per germline. The CDR3 has 15 amino acids.